Below are 27 T cell receptor beta chains sequenced from a single sample in a study of T cells expressing NK-cell markers (TCRdb year 2020). The receptor library was made with 5' RACE. The sequencing machine was an Illumina HiSeq 2000. Reads reprocessed by TCRdb are summarized as one entry per CDR3 protein sequence, and DNA is absent. The sample's clone listing holds about 550,000 distinct CDR3 sequences. The top ten constitute 3% to 4.5% of the sample. Material for sequencing was blood T cells: a sorted CD56 or NKG2C T cell subset, CD4+ or CD8+ T cells, or bulk PBMC T cells (not recorded which). The receptor set was obtained from a man between 18 and 29 years old in good health. Donor details come from another sample of the same person, matched by shared clones.

V usage is TRBV4-2 and J usage is TRBJ2-2; TCRdb returns TRBD1, unconfirmable since there is no DNA. The germline V gene encodes CDR1 LGHNA and CDR2 YNFKEQ. The CDR3 loop spans 18 amino acids. The CDR3 here is CASSLEGMRQVNTGELFF.

The V call is TRBV9, the J call TRBJ1-2. The CDR3 covers 14 residues. Germline V gene data show CDR1 as SGDLS and CDR2 as YYNGEE. The CDR3 sequence is CASSVLTANYGYTF.

The chain recombines TRBV10-3 with TRBJ2-5; TCRdb indicates TRBD1, and absent DNA this call remains unverified. CDR1 is ENHRY and CDR2 is SYGVKD in the germline V gene. This CDR3 region has 14 residues. The CDR3 region is CAIREGGPRETQYF.

This sequence joins TRBV4-2 and TRBJ2-7; TCRdb designates TRBD1, a call that cannot be tested without DNA. Germline CDR1 is LGHNA and CDR2 is YNFKEQ. The length of the CDR3 is 14 residues. CDR3 amino acids: CASSQDTGGTEQYF.

The CDR3 reads CSATDYGDEQFF. The V call is TRBV20-1, the J call TRBJ2-1; the TRBD2 assignment by TCRdb is unverifiable without DNA. Germline loops: CDR1 DFQATT, CDR2 SNEGSKA (reference sequence). The CDR3 is made up of 12 amino acids.

The V and J genes are TRBV6-4 and TRBJ2-3; checking the TCRdb D call of TRBD1 is not possible without DNA. The CDR3 extends over 13 amino acids. Germline values: CDR1 MRHNA, CDR2 SNTAGT. This CDR3 is CASSDRAIDTQYF.

V usage is TRBV24-1 and J usage is TRBJ2-2; no DNA is available, so the TRBD1 call from TCRdb remains unchecked. Looked up from germline, CDR1 is KGHDR and CDR2 is SFDVKD. The CDR3 has 18 residues. The chain's CDR3 is CATSDHPYGTDNTGELFF.

The rearrangement links TRBV10-1 to TRBJ2-3; TCRdb's D call of TRBD1 is untestable without DNA. The CDR3 is made up of 15 amino acids. CDR1 and CDR2 (germline): WNHNN, SYGVQD (reference sequence). This CDR3 is CASSERPAGRDTQYF.

The rearrangement joins TRBV29-1 to TRBJ1-1. The CDR3 spans 11 residues. Germline-derived CDR1 and CDR2 are SQVTM and ANQGSEA. The CDR3 sequence: CSVRNGAEAFF.

This chain joins TRBV6-5 and TRBJ2-5; with no DNA, the TCRdb D assignment of TRBD1 cannot be verified. The CDR3 is made up of 11 amino acids. The germline V gene encodes CDR1 MNHEY and CDR2 SVGAGI. CDR3 in amino acids: CASRGVETQYF.

The CDR3 sequence: CASSKGRGSLAYEQYF. The J gene is TRBJ2-7, the V gene TRBV28; TCRdb reports TRBD1, a call that lacks DNA to check it against. The CDR3 sequence is 16 residues long. The germline V gene has CDR1 MDHEN and CDR2 SYDVKM.

The gene calls are TRBV20-1 and TRBJ2-1. The CDR3 loop spans 11 amino acids. CDR1 and CDR2 (germline): DFQATT, SNEGSKA (reference sequence). This CDR3 reads CSASPLGEQFF.

This chain uses TRBV10-3 with TRBJ2-7; TCRdb selects TRBD1, and the lack of DNA leaves this call unchecked. The CDR3 totals 12 residues. Germline V gives CDR1 ENHRY, CDR2 SYGVKD. The CDR3 loop reads CAMTDRRGEQYF.

The rearrangement joins TRBV11-3 to TRBJ2-1; TCRdb lists TRBD1, though no DNA is available to test this call. CDR1 SGHNT and CDR2 YENEEA come from the germline V gene. The CDR3 covers 14 residues. The CDR3 protein is CASSPGTRPNEQFF.

This rearrangement joins TRBV20-1 to TRBJ2-2; the D call of TRBD1 rests on TCRdb alone, since no DNA is present to check it. This CDR3 comprises 15 residues. Germline CDR1 and CDR2: DFQATT and SNEGSKA (reference sequence). This CDR3 is CSAKGPRDRTGELFF.

The chain combines TRBV29-1 with TRBJ2-7; lacking DNA, the TRBD2 call made by TCRdb goes unchecked. Germline CDR1 is SQVTM and CDR2 is ANQGSEA. CDR3 length: 18 amino acids. The CDR3 sequence is CSFTPWGSSGRETYEQYF.

The rearrangement joins TRBV28 to TRBJ1-2; TCRdb gives TRBD1 as the D gene, but with no DNA this cannot be confirmed. This CDR3 spans 15 amino acids. The germline V gene has CDR1 MDHEN and CDR2 SYDVKM. Here the CDR3 reads CASSFRDVPNYGYTF.

The chain carries TRBV29-1 and TRBJ1-2; TCRdb reports TRBD1, a call that lacks DNA to check it against. Germline V gene sequence: CDR1 SQVTM, CDR2 ANQGSEA. This CDR3 comprises 13 residues. CDR3 sequence reads: CSVRTRGGYGYTF. Drawing the rest from reference TRBV29-1 and TRBJ1-2, the complete variable domain is SAVISQKPSRDICQRGTSLTIQCQVDSQVTMMFWYRQQPGQSLTLIATANQGSEATYESGFVIDKFPISRPNLTFSTLTVSNMSPEDSSIYLCSVRTRGGYGYTFGSGTRLTVV.

The rearrangement joins TRBV29-1 to TRBJ2-1; TCRdb indicates TRBD1, and absent DNA this call remains unverified. This CDR3 spans 18 amino acids. CDR1 is SQVTM and CDR2 is ANQGSEA in the germline V gene. CDR3 region: CSVEDRGVGGRSYNEQFF.

This sequence joins TRBV12-5 and TRBJ1-1; TCRdb's assignment of TRBD1 cannot be checked, as there is no DNA. Per germline, CDR1 LGHNT and CDR2 FRNRAP. The CDR3 is made up of 15 amino acids. The CDR3 reads CASGLVQGAYTEAFF.

The chain uses TRBV5-1 and TRBJ2-7; there is no DNA to check the TCRdb D call of TRBD1. This CDR3 spans 14 amino acids. CDR1 is SGHRS and CDR2 is YFSETQ in the germline V gene. The CDR3: CASSLAQGASEQYF.

CDR3 sequence: CASPTRYNTGELFF. The V call is TRBV28, the J call TRBJ2-2. The CDR3 is 14 amino acids. Germline V gene lookup returns CDR1 MDHEN and CDR2 SYDVKM.

The V gene is TRBV12-3 or TRBV12-4, the J gene TRBJ2-6; TCRdb calls TRBD1, which cannot be checked without DNA. The CDR3 spans 16 residues. The CDR3: CASCGTFSSGANVLTF.

V and J are TRBV5-4 and TRBJ2-5; the D call from TCRdb, TRBD2, cannot be confirmed without DNA. The CDR3 runs to 15 residues. The germline V gene has CDR1 SGHNT and CDR2 YYREEE (reference sequence). The CDR3 here is CASRPSGDLQETQYF.

The rearrangement uses TRBV4-2 and TRBJ2-3; there is no DNA to check the TCRdb D call of TRBD2. This CDR3 comprises 16 residues. Germline lookup yields CDR1 LGHNA and CDR2 YNFKEQ. CDR3 protein: CASSRSGRAITDTQYF.

Here the CDR3 reads CASSLGTDRNEQFF. The genes are TRBV5-1 and TRBJ2-1. This CDR3 has 14 amino acids. Germline values: CDR1 SGHRS, CDR2 YFSETQ.

The rearrangement links TRBV12-3 or TRBV12-4 to TRBJ2-1; TCRdb calls TRBD1, which cannot be checked without DNA. The CDR3 covers 14 residues. The CDR3 reads CASSIPGTYNEQFF.